The clone carrying this T cell receptor beta chain has a handful of counts. The antigen is undetermined. Template material for amplifying TCR beta CDR3 regions consisted of RNA transcripts. The HTBI primer set served for first-round RT-PCR of the TCR CDR3. TCRdb independently ran MiXCR on the multiplex PCR reads; one entry per CDR3 protein. The sample has about 420,000 distinct CDR3 sequences, roughly an eighth seen once. The data stem from a study of T cells in Graves' hyperthyroidism and ophthalmopathy. Whole-study results and caveats: The authors' 13 V-J model separated ophthalmopathy from stable hyperthyroidism.

A lack of ophthalmopathy progression within 18 months defined stable Graves' hyperthyroidism. Pregnant or lactating patients were excluded, as were those with uncontrolled infection or other autoimmune disease. The PBMCs were sourced from fresh peripheral blood (about 10 ml). Germline V gene sequence: CDR1 KGHDR, CDR2 SFDVKD. The CDR3 extends over 16 amino acids. Trimming removed 5 bases from V and 2 bases from J; junction bases left unmatched: 7. This chain links TRBV24-1 with TRBJ2-3; 9 positions match TRBD2. The sample was blood. The source is a woman under 30 with Graves' hyperthyroidism. This CDR3 reads CATSAPTSGYTDTQYF. CDR3 DNA: TGTGCCACCAGTGCCCCGACTAGCGGCTACACAGATACGCAGTATTTT.